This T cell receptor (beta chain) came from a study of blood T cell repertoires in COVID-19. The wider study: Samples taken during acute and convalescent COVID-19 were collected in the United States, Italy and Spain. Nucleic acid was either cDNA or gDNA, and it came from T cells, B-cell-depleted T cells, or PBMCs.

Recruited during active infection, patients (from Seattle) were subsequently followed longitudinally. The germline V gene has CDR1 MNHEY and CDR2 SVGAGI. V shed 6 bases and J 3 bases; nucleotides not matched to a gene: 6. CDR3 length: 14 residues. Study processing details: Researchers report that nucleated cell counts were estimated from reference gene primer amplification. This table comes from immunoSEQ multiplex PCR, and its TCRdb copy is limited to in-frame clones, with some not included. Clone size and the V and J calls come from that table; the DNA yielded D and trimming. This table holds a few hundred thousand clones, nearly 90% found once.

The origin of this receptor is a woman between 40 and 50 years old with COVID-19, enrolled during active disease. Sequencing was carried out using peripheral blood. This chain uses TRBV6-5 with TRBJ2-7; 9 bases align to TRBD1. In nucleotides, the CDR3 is TGTGCCAGCAGCCACGGACAGGGGAGCTACGAGCAGTACTTC. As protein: CASSHGQGSYEQYF.